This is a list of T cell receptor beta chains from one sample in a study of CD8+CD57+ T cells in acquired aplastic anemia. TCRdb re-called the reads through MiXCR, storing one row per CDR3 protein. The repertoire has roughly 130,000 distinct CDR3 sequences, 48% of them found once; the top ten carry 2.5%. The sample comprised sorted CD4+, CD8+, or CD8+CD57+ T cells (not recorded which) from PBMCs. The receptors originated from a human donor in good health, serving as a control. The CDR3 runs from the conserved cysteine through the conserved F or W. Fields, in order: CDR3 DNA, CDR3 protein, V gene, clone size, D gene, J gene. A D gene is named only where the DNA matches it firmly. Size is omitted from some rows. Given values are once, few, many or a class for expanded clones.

CDR3 DNA: TGTGCTAGTGGTTGGGGCAGTATAAACTATGGCTACACCTTC
CDR3 protein: CASGWGSINYGYTF
V gene: TRBV12-5
clone size: many
D gene: .
J gene: TRBJ1-2

CDR3 DNA: TGCGCCAGCAGTGCCCCACGGACAGGGAGAGACTACACTGAAGCTTTCTTT
CDR3 protein: CASSAPRTGRDYTEAFF
V gene: TRBV10-2
clone size: .
D gene: TRBD1
J gene: TRBJ1-1

CDR3 DNA: TGTGCCAGCAGTGAAGAGAGGGTTGTGAGATACGAGCAGTACTTC
CDR3 protein: CASSEERVVRYEQYF
V gene: TRBV2
clone size: .
D gene: .
J gene: TRBJ2-7

CDR3 DNA: TGTGCCACCAGCAGAGATCATCGTCAGGAGCTGTTTTTT
CDR3 protein: CATSRDHRQELFF
V gene: TRBV15
clone size: .
D gene: .
J gene: TRBJ2-2

CDR3 DNA: TGTGCCACCAGCAGAGGAGCAGCGGGCAACTATGGCTACACCTTC
CDR3 protein: CATSRGAAGNYGYTF
V gene: TRBV15
clone size: .
D gene: .
J gene: TRBJ1-2

CDR3 DNA: TGTGCCAGCGGCCCCCTGGGACAGAAGACCCAGTACTTC
CDR3 protein: CASGPLGQKTQYF
V gene: TRBV5-4
clone size: .
D gene: TRBD1
J gene: TRBJ2-5

CDR3 DNA: TGTGCCAGCCAACTAGCGGGGGGAGAGACCCAGTACTTC
CDR3 protein: CASQLAGGETQYF
V gene: TRBV25-1
clone size: once
D gene: TRBD2
J gene: TRBJ2-5

CDR3 DNA: TGTGCCACCCCCTCCTTAGCGGCGGGGGGTACCTACAATGAGCAGTTCTTC
CDR3 protein: CATPSLAAGGTYNEQFF
V gene: TRBV24-1
clone size: many
D gene: TRBD2
J gene: TRBJ2-1

CDR3 DNA: TGTGCCAGCAGTGACGACAGCTCGGAACTGTTTTTT
CDR3 protein: CASSDDSSELFF
V gene: TRBV25-1
clone size: .
D gene: .
J gene: TRBJ1-4

CDR3 DNA: TGTGCCAGCAGTCCCCCAGCGGGGGTCTATGGCTACACCTTC
CDR3 protein: CASSPPAGVYGYTF
V gene: TRBV12-3/TRBV12-4
clone size: .
D gene: .
J gene: TRBJ1-2

CDR3 DNA: TGTGCCAGTTCTGACAGGTCCTACAATGAGCAGTTCTTC
CDR3 protein: CASSDRSYNEQFF
V gene: TRBV19
clone size: many
D gene: .
J gene: TRBJ2-1

CDR3 DNA: TGTGCCAGCAGAGGAGGGGAAACCCAGTACTTC
CDR3 protein: CASRGGETQYF
V gene: TRBV5-4
clone size: many
D gene: .
J gene: TRBJ2-5

CDR3 DNA: TGTGCCACCAGTGGGACAGGGGTAGAGACCCAGTACTTC
CDR3 protein: CATSGTGVETQYF
V gene: TRBV24-1
clone size: once
D gene: TRBD1
J gene: TRBJ2-5

CDR3 DNA: TGTGCCAGCAGCCAAGACCGGTGGGGGGATGACTCTGGCTACACCTTC
CDR3 protein: CASSQDRWGDDSGYTF
V gene: TRBV3-1
clone size: .
D gene: .
J gene: TRBJ1-2

CDR3 DNA: TGTGCCAGCAGTGTTCCTCCGGGACAAGGGTCTGGGGCCAACGTCCTGACTTTC
CDR3 protein: CASSVPPGQGSGANVLTF
V gene: TRBV6-1
clone size: few
D gene: .
J gene: TRBJ2-6

CDR3 DNA: TGCGGCTCTCACAGGAGGCCCGGGGAGCTGTTCTTT
CDR3 protein: CGSHRRPGELFF
V gene: TRBV29-1
clone size: .
D gene: .
J gene: TRBJ2-2

CDR3 DNA: TGTGCCTGGACGACTAGCGGGGACCTCTACGAGCAGTACTTC
CDR3 protein: CAWTTSGDLYEQYF
V gene: TRBV30
clone size: many
D gene: TRBD2
J gene: TRBJ2-7

CDR3 DNA: TGTGCCAGCAGTTCGGCAGGGGCTCGATATGGCTACACCTTC
CDR3 protein: CASSSAGARYGYTF
V gene: TRBV12-3/TRBV12-4
clone size: many
D gene: .
J gene: TRBJ1-2

CDR3 DNA: TGTGCCAGCAGCTTGGGAGTCTCTGGAAACACCATACATTTT
CDR3 protein: CASSLGVSGNTIHF
V gene: TRBV5-6
clone size: many
D gene: .
J gene: TRBJ1-3

CDR3 DNA: TGTGCCAGCAGTAACGGCGTAAACAATCAGCCCCAGCATTTT
CDR3 protein: CASSNGVNNQPQHF
V gene: TRBV19
clone size: .
D gene: .
J gene: TRBJ1-5

CDR3 DNA: TGTGCCACCAGCGTGGCAGACAGAGACACCATATATTTT
CDR3 protein: CATSVADRDTIYF
V gene: TRBV15
clone size: many
D gene: .
J gene: TRBJ1-3

CDR3 DNA: TGTGCCAGCAGTGTATGGGCGAGGGAGCAGTACTTC
CDR3 protein: CASSVWAREQYF
V gene: TRBV2
clone size: .
D gene: .
J gene: TRBJ2-7

CDR3 DNA: TGTGCCAGCAGCTTGAGAGGGGGAAGGGAAAAACTGTTTTTT
CDR3 protein: CASSLRGGREKLFF
V gene: TRBV5-4
clone size: .
D gene: .
J gene: TRBJ1-4

CDR3 DNA: TGTGCCCGCAGCCAAGATCTGGGGTCGGGGGTTGGCTACACCTTC
CDR3 protein: CARSQDLGSGVGYTF
V gene: TRBV4-2
clone size: few
D gene: .
J gene: TRBJ1-2

CDR3 DNA: TGTGCCAGCAGCTTAGCGGCGGGTCCACGTAGCACAGATACGCAGTATTTT
CDR3 protein: CASSLAAGPRSTDTQYF
V gene: TRBV11-1
clone size: .
D gene: .
J gene: TRBJ2-3

CDR3 DNA: TGTGCCAGCAGCTTGGGGCAGCTGGCTGGCTACACCTTC
CDR3 protein: CASSLGQLAGYTF
V gene: TRBV5-6
clone size: many
D gene: .
J gene: TRBJ1-2

CDR3 DNA: TGCGCCAGCAGCTCAAGCGGTAGCACAGATACGCAGTATTTT
CDR3 protein: CASSSSGSTDTQYF
V gene: TRBV10-1
clone size: .
D gene: .
J gene: TRBJ2-3

CDR3 DNA: TGTGCCAGCAGCGCTCATAGCGGGGGGGACAATGAGCAGTTCTTC
CDR3 protein: CASSAHSGGDNEQFF
V gene: TRBV9
clone size: many
D gene: TRBD2
J gene: TRBJ2-1

CDR3 DNA: TGTGCCAGCAGGATCGGACAGGGGCGGCGGAAAAATTCACCCCTCCACTTT
CDR3 protein: CASRIGQGRRKNSPLHF
V gene: TRBV6-1
clone size: .
D gene: TRBD1
J gene: TRBJ1-6

CDR3 DNA: TGTGCCAGCAGTGAATTTTTGACAGGATATGGCTACACCTTC
CDR3 protein: CASSEFLTGYGYTF
V gene: TRBV2
clone size: .
D gene: .
J gene: TRBJ1-2

CDR3 DNA: TGTGCCAGCAGCCCGACTGATTCCTACGAGCAGTACTTC
CDR3 protein: CASSPTDSYEQYF
V gene: TRBV7-9
clone size: .
D gene: .
J gene: TRBJ2-7

CDR3 DNA: TGTGCCAGCAGTTTGGTAGGTGCCTACGAGCAGTACTTC
CDR3 protein: CASSLVGAYEQYF
V gene: TRBV7-9
clone size: few
D gene: .
J gene: TRBJ2-7

CDR3 DNA: TGCAGCGTTGCTATTGGGGACAGACAAGAGACCCAGTACTTC
CDR3 protein: CSVAIGDRQETQYF
V gene: TRBV29-1
clone size: .
D gene: TRBD1
J gene: TRBJ2-5

CDR3 DNA: TGTGCCAGCAGCTTAGATGCAAGCGGGGGTAGGAGCACAGATACGCAGTATTTT
CDR3 protein: CASSLDASGGRSTDTQYF
V gene: TRBV11-2
clone size: .
D gene: TRBD2
J gene: TRBJ2-3

CDR3 DNA: TGTGCCAGCAGCCCCGGAGCGGGGGGGGCCACAGATACGCAGTATTTT
CDR3 protein: CASSPGAGGATDTQYF
V gene: TRBV4-2
clone size: few
D gene: TRBD2
J gene: TRBJ2-3

CDR3 DNA: TGTGCCAGCAGTCCCCGGCAGGGAGGGGGAGAGACCCAGTACTTC
CDR3 protein: CASSPRQGGGETQYF
V gene: TRBV12-3/TRBV12-4
clone size: many
D gene: .
J gene: TRBJ2-5

CDR3 DNA: TGTGCTAGCCACATAGGCACTGAAGCTTTCTTT
CDR3 protein: CASHIGTEAFF
V gene: TRBV7-8
clone size: .
D gene: .
J gene: TRBJ1-1

CDR3 DNA: TGTGCCAGCAGTCGTTCGGGGGGGGAAACCTACGAGCAGTACTTC
CDR3 protein: CASSRSGGETYEQYF
V gene: TRBV2
clone size: many
D gene: TRBD2
J gene: TRBJ2-7

CDR3 DNA: TGTGCCACCAGTGATTCCTCTAGCGGGGGGACAGATACGCAGTATTTT
CDR3 protein: CATSDSSSGGTDTQYF
V gene: TRBV24-1
clone size: .
D gene: TRBD2
J gene: TRBJ2-3

CDR3 DNA: TGTGCCAGCACCTACCCGTCGGGGGGCCTGAACACTGAAGCTTTCTTT
CDR3 protein: CASTYPSGGLNTEAFF
V gene: TRBV6-6
clone size: once
D gene: .
J gene: TRBJ1-1

CDR3 DNA: TGTACCAGCAGCCTACAGGGGGCAGGGAGCAGCTACACCTTC
CDR3 protein: CTSSLQGAGSSYTF
V gene: TRBV7-8
clone size: .
D gene: TRBD1
J gene: TRBJ1-2

CDR3 DNA: TGTGCCAGTAGTATAGTACCATGGTCCCAGCATTTT
CDR3 protein: CASSIVPWSQHF
V gene: TRBV19
clone size: .
D gene: .
J gene: TRBJ1-5

CDR3 DNA: TGTGCCAGCAGCTATCAGGGGACTAACTATGGCTACACCTTC
CDR3 protein: CASSYQGTNYGYTF
V gene: TRBV3-1
clone size: .
D gene: .
J gene: TRBJ1-2

CDR3 DNA: TGCGCCAGCAGCCAAGAAGGGGGGGCTAACACTGAAGCTTTCTTT
CDR3 protein: CASSQEGGANTEAFF
V gene: TRBV4-3
clone size: many
D gene: .
J gene: TRBJ1-1

CDR3 DNA: TGTGCCAGCAGCGTAGACGGGGAGCTGTTTTTT
CDR3 protein: CASSVDGELFF
V gene: TRBV9
clone size: .
D gene: .
J gene: TRBJ2-2

CDR3 DNA: TGTGCCAGCAGTTCCTACAGGGGGCGGTCATCTGAAGCTTTCTTT
CDR3 protein: CASSSYRGRSSEAFF
V gene: TRBV6-5
clone size: many
D gene: TRBD1
J gene: TRBJ1-1

CDR3 DNA: TGCAGTGCTGACCGGGGCAACACTGAAGCTTTCTTT
CDR3 protein: CSADRGNTEAFF
V gene: TRBV20-1
clone size: .
D gene: .
J gene: TRBJ1-1

CDR3 DNA: TGTGCCACCAGTGCAGGGTTGATGACTGAAGCTTTCTTT
CDR3 protein: CATSAGLMTEAFF
V gene: TRBV24-1
clone size: .
D gene: .
J gene: TRBJ1-1

CDR3 DNA: TGTGCCAGCAGCCAAGCACAGGGGGCGTCGATCTACACCTTC
CDR3 protein: CASSQAQGASIYTF
V gene: TRBV3-1
clone size: many
D gene: TRBD1
J gene: TRBJ1-2

CDR3 DNA: TGTGCCATCAGTGAGTCGATGGGAAACGAGCAGTACTTC
CDR3 protein: CAISESMGNEQYF
V gene: TRBV10-3
clone size: .
D gene: .
J gene: TRBJ2-7

CDR3 DNA: TGTGCCAGCAGTGCTGAGAACACTGAAGCTTTCTTT
CDR3 protein: CASSAENTEAFF
V gene: TRBV2
clone size: .
D gene: .
J gene: TRBJ1-1

CDR3 DNA: TGTGCCAGCAGCTTAAGTACAGGGGGCAGGAATGAGCAGTTCTTC
CDR3 protein: CASSLSTGGRNEQFF
V gene: TRBV11-2
clone size: .
D gene: TRBD1
J gene: TRBJ2-1

CDR3 DNA: TGTGCCATCAGAACCGACAGGGATAGCAATCAGCCCCAGCATTTT
CDR3 protein: CAIRTDRDSNQPQHF
V gene: TRBV10-3
clone size: .
D gene: TRBD1
J gene: TRBJ1-5

CDR3 DNA: TGTGCCAGCACCTTGACAGAAGCTTTCTTT
CDR3 protein: CASTLTEAFF
V gene: TRBV2
clone size: few
D gene: .
J gene: TRBJ1-1

CDR3 DNA: TGCAGTGCTAGAAGGACTAGCGGGGTGTACGAGCAGTACTTC
CDR3 protein: CSARRTSGVYEQYF
V gene: TRBV20-1
clone size: few
D gene: TRBD2
J gene: TRBJ2-7

CDR3 DNA: TGTGCCAGCAGGACCGATCCCCCACCTAATGAGCAGTTCTTC
CDR3 protein: CASRTDPPPNEQFF
V gene: TRBV2
clone size: .
D gene: .
J gene: TRBJ2-1

CDR3 DNA: TGTGCCAGCAGCGTGGTGGGACAGGGCGACACTGAAGCTTTCTTT
CDR3 protein: CASSVVGQGDTEAFF
V gene: TRBV9
clone size: many
D gene: TRBD1
J gene: TRBJ1-1